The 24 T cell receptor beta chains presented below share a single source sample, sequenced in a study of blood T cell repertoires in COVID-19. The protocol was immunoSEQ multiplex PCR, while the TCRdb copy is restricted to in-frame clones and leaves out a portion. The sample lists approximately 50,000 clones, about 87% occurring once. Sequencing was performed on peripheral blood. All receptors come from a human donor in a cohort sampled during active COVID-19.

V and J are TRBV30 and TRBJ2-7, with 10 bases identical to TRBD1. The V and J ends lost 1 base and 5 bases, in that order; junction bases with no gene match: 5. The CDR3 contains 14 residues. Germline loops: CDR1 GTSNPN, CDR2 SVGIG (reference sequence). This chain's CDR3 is CAWSAGTGVNEQYF. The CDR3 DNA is TGTGCCTGGAGTGCCGGGACAGGGGTTAACGAGCAGTACTTC.

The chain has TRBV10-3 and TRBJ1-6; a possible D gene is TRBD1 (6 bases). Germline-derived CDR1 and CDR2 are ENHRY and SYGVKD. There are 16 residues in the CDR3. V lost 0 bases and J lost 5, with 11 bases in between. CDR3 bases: TGTGCCATCAGTGAGTCCATAGCAGGGGATAATTCACCCCTCCACTTT. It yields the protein CAISESIAGDNSPLHF.

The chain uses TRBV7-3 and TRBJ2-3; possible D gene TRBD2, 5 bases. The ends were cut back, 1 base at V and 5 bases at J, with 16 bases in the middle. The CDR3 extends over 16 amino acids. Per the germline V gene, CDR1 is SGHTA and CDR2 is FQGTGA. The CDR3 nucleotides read TGTGCCAGCAGCTTAAATCCGGGCGGAGGTAGAGATACGCAGTATTTT. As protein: CASSLNPGGGRDTQYF.

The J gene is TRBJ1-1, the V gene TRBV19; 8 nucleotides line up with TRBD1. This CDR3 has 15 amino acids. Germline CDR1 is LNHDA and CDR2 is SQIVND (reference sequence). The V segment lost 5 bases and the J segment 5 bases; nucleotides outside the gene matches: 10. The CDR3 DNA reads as TGTGCCAGTAGTCCCCGCGTGGACAGGGAGACTGAAGCTTTCTTT. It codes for CASSPRVDRETEAFF.

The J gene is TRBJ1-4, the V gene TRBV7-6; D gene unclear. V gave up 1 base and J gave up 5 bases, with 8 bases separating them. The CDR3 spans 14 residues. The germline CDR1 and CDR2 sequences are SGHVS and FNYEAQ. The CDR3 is CASSLGWANEKLFF. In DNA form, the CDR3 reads TGTGCCAGCAGCTTAGGGTGGGCCAATGAAAAACTGTTTTTT.

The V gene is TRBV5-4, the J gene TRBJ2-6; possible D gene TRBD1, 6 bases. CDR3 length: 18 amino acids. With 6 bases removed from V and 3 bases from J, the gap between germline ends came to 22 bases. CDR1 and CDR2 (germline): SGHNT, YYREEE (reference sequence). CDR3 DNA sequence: TGTGCCAGCACCCCCCCCCAGGGGAACGCTCTTGGGGCCAACGTCCTGACTTTC. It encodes CASTPPQGNALGANVLTF.

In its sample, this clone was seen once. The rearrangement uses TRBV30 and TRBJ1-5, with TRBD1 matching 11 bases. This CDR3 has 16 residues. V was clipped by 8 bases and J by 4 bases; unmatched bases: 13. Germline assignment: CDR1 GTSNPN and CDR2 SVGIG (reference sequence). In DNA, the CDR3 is TGTGCCGCCGGACAGGGGGCGTTTGGGGGGAATCAGCCCCAGCATTTT. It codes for CAAGQGAFGGNQPQHF.

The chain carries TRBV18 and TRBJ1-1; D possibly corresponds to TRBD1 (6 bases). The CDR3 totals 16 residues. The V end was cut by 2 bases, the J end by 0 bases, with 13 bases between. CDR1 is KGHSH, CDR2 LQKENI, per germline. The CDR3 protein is CASSPEGVSMNTEAFF. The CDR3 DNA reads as TGTGCCAGCTCACCAGAGGGGGTTTCGATGAACACTGAAGCTTTCTTT.

The CDR3 here is CASSSEPLAGGLETQYF. The CDR3 region has the DNA TGTGCCAGCAGTTCCGAGCCTCTAGCGGGAGGGCTCGAGACCCAGTACTTC. This chain connects TRBV27 to TRBJ2-5; 12 bases are a match to TRBD2. This CDR3 contains 17 residues. V dropped 4 bases and J dropped 5; count of bases not matched to a gene: 11. Germline-derived CDR1 and CDR2 are MNHEY and SMNVEV (reference sequence).

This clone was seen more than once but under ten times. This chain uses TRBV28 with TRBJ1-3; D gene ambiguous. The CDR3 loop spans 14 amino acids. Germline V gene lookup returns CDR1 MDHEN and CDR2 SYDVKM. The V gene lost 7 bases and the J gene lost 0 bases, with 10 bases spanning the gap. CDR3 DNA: TGTGCCAGCACCGCGGCTGGCTCTGGAAACACCATATATTTT. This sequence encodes CASTAAGSGNTIYF.

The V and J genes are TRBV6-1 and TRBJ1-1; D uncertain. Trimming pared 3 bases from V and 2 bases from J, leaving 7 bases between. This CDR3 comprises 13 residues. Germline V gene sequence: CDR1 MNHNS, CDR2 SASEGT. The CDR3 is CASSERANTEAFF. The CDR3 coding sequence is TGTGCCAGCAGTGAGAGGGCCAACACTGAAGCTTTCTTT.

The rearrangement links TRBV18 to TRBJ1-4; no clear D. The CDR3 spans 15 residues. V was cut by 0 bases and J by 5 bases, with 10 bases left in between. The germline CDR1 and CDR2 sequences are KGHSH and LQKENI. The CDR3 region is CASSPPGGSNEKLFF. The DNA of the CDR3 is TGTGCCAGCTCACCACCGGGAGGGAGCAATGAAAAACTGTTTTTT.

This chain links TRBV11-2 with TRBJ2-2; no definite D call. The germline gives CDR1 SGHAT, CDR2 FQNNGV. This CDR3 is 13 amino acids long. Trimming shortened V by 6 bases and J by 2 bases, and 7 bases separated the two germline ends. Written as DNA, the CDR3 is TGTGCCAGCAGTAACAGAAACACCGGGGAGCTGTTTTTT. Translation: CASSNRNTGELFF.

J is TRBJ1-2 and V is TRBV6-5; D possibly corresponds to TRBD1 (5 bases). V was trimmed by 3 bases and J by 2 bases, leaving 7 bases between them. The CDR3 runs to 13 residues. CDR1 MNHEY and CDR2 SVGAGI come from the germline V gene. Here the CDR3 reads CASSYPGNYGYTF. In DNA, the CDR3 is TGTGCCAGCAGTTATCCAGGGAACTATGGCTACACCTTC.

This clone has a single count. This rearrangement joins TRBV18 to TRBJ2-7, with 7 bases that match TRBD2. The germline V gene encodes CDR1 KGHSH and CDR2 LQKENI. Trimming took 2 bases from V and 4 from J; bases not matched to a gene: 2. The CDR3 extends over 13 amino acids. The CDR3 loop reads CASSPWGGYEQYF. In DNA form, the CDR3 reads TGTGCCAGCTCACCATGGGGGGGATACGAGCAGTACTTC.

The CDR3 nucleotides are TGCGCCAGCAGCATAACCTCTGGGGGGAATCAGCCCCAGCATTTT. Translation: CASSITSGGNQPQHF. The V and J genes are TRBV5-1 and TRBJ1-5, with D maybe TRBD1 (5 bases). The V end lost 4 bases, the J end lost 4 bases, and 15 bases lay between the germline ends. In germline, CDR1 is SGHRS, CDR2 YFSETQ. The CDR3 runs 15 residues.

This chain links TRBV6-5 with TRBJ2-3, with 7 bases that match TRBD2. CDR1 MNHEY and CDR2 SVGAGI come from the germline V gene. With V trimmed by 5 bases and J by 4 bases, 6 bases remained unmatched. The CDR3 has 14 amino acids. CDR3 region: CASSRGELSDTQYF. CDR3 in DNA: TGTGCCAGCAGTCGGGGGGAGCTGTCAGATACGCAGTATTTT.

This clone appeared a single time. The CDR3 sequence: CASTPTGFYGYTF. In DNA form, the CDR3 reads TGTGCCAGTACTCCGACAGGGTTCTATGGCTACACCTTC. This rearrangement joins TRBV19 to TRBJ1-2; TRBD1 aligns across 7 bases. V lost 7 bases, J lost 4 bases, and 6 bases stayed unmatched. The germline gives CDR1 LNHDA, CDR2 SQIVND (reference sequence). The CDR3 is 13 residues long.

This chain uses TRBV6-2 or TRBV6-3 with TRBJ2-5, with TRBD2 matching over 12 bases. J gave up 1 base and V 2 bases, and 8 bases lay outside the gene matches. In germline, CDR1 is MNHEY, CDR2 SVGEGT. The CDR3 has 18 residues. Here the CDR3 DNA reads TGTGCCAGCAGTTACCGCTTACTAGCGGGGGGTATCCAAGAGACCCAGTACTTC. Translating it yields CASSYRLLAGGIQETQYF.

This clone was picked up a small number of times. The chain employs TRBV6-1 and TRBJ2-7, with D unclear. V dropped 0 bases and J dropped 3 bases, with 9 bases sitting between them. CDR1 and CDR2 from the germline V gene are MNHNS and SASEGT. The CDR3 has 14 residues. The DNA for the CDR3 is TGTGCCAGCAGTGAAGCCCAACCCAGCTACGAGCAGTACTTC. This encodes CASSEAQPSYEQYF.

The CDR3 DNA reads TGTGCCAGCAGCTTGGGCAGGGGGCGCTTCGGCGACACAAGGGATACGCAGTATTTT. This codes for CASSLGRGRFGDTRDTQYF. The V gene is TRBV11-2, the J gene TRBJ2-3, with 8 bases matching TRBD1. The J segment lost 6 bases and the V segment lost 3 bases, leaving 20 bases of the junction unmatched. The CDR3 totals 19 residues. Per the germline V gene, CDR1 is SGHAT and CDR2 is FQNNGV. Full variable domain (missing parts from reference TRBV11-2 and TRBJ2-3): EAGVAQSPRYKIIEKRQSVAFWCNPISGHATLYWYQQILGQGPKLLIQFQNNGVVDDSQLPKDRFSAERLKGVDSTLKIQPAKLEDSAVYLCASSLGRGRFGDTRDTQYFGPGTRLTVL.

CDR3 region: CSATPRELAFF. CDR3 nucleotide sequence: TGCAGTGCAACCCCCCGAGAGTTAGCTTTCTTT. The gene calls are TRBV20-1 and TRBJ1-1, with D unresolved. With 6 bases removed from V and 10 bases from J, the gap between germline ends came to 15 bases. The germline V gene has CDR1 DFQATT and CDR2 SNEGSKA (reference sequence). The length of the CDR3 is 11 residues.

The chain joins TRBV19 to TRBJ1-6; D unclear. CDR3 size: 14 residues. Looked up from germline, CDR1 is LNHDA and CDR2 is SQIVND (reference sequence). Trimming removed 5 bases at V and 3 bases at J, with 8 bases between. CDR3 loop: CASSRLDYNSPLHF. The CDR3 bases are TGTGCCAGTAGTCGACTGGACTATAATTCACCCCTCCACTTT.

The CDR3 nucleotides are TGTGCCAGCAGCGGGACAGTCTCCTACGAGCAGTACTTC. Translated: CASSGTVSYEQYF. This chain uses TRBV6-5 with TRBJ2-7; 7 bases line up with TRBD1. V was pared by 6 bases and J by 0 bases, with 2 bases of the junction left unmatched. There are 13 residues in the CDR3. The germline gives CDR1 MNHEY, CDR2 SVGAGI.